A single sample is the source of the 10 T cell receptor beta chains below, sequenced in a study of blood T cell repertoires in COVID-19. Some clones are missing from TCRdb's copy, which holds only in-frame ones; the method was immunoSEQ multiplex PCR. Of about 490,000 clones in the sample, approximately 85% were seen once. The specimen was peripheral blood. The receptors shown here come from a human donor in a cohort sampled during active COVID-19.

The chain links TRBV7-3 to TRBJ2-3; D gene ambiguous. Germline CDR1 SGHTA, CDR2 FQGTGA. Trimming pared 2 bases from V and 0 bases from J, leaving 6 bases between. This CDR3 comprises 14 residues. The CDR3 DNA reads TGTGCCAGCAGCTTAGTTCTTAGCACAGATACGCAGTATTTT. Translation: CASSLVLSTDTQYF. Variable domain in full (rest from reference TRBV7-3 and TRBJ2-3): GAGVSQTPSNKVTEKGKYVELRCDPISGHTALYWYRQSLGQGPEFLIYFQGTGAADDSGLPNDRFFAVRPEGSVSTLKIQRTERGDSAVYLCASSLVLSTDTQYFGPGTRLTVL.

The table lists this clone with a count of one. This chain connects TRBV5-4 to TRBJ2-5, with 7 nucleotides matching TRBD2. The CDR3 is 15 amino acids. V lost 4 bases, J lost 1 base, and 7 bases stayed unmatched. Germline CDR1 is SGHNT and CDR2 is YYREEE (reference sequence). The DNA for the CDR3 is TGTGCCAGCAGCCGAGAGAGGGAGGGCCAAGAGACCCAGTACTTC. Its translation: CASSREREGQETQYF.

J is TRBJ2-7 and V is TRBV5-1; no clear D gene. The CDR3 runs to 15 residues. Trimming stripped 5 bases from V and 0 bases from J, with 15 bases between. Germline V gene lookup returns CDR1 SGHRS and CDR2 YFSETQ. CDR3 nucleotide sequence: TGCGCCAGCAGACCCCAAGTCGGTTCCTCCTACGAGCAGTACTTC. The encoded protein is CASRPQVGSSYEQYF. The whole variable domain, filled in from reference TRBV5-1 and TRBJ2-7, reads KAGVTQTPRYLIKTRGQQVTLSCSPISGHRSVSWYQQTPGQGLQFLFEYFSETQRNKGNFPGRFSGRQFSNSRSEMNVSTLELGDSALYLCASRPQVGSSYEQYFGPGTRLTVT.

V and J are TRBV4-3 and TRBJ2-1; 8 nucleotides match TRBD2. Germline V lookup: CDR1 LGHNA, CDR2 YSLEER. Unmatched junction bases numbered 10, after V lost 3 bases and J lost 9 bases. The CDR3 loop spans 15 amino acids. CDR3 amino acids: CASSQIAGRAGEQFF. For the CDR3, the DNA is TGCGCCAGCAGCCAGATAGCGGGACGGGCTGGTGAGCAGTTCTTC.

The genes are TRBV5-5 and TRBJ1-1; D perhaps matches TRBD1 (6 bases). Trimming took off 3 bases at V and 4 bases at J, with 19 bases between the two ends. Per the germline V gene, CDR1 is SGHKS and CDR2 is YYEKEE (reference sequence). The CDR3 is 16 residues long. CDR3 amino acids: CASSSLGGAQSTEAFF. In nucleotides, the CDR3 is TGTGCCAGCAGCTCCCTTGGGGGGGCGCAGAGCACTGAAGCTTTCTTT.

The chain uses TRBV4-2 and TRBJ2-1; 7 nucleotides match TRBD2. Germline assignment: CDR1 LGHNA and CDR2 YNFKEQ. Germline trimming cut 4 bases from V and 7 bases from J; bases unmatched to any gene: 10. The length of the CDR3 is 15 residues. CDR3 loop: CASSLSSGSPNEQFF. The CDR3 DNA sequence: TGTGCCAGCAGCCTATCTAGCGGCTCCCCTAATGAGCAGTTCTTC.

V usage is TRBV9 and J usage is TRBJ2-7; D might be TRBD1 (5 bases). The ends were cut back, 0 bases at V and 7 bases at J, with 5 bases in the middle. CDR1 is SGDLS and CDR2 is YYNGEE in the germline V gene. CDR3 length: 11 residues. The CDR3 bases are TGTGCCAGCAGCGTAGGACAGGAGCAGTACTTC. Translated, it gives CASSVGQEQYF.

The chain has TRBV7-2 and TRBJ1-1; 8 nucleotides agree with TRBD1. Germline lookup yields CDR1 SGHTA and CDR2 FQGNSA. This CDR3 is 15 amino acids long. With 5 bases clipped from V and 5 bases from J, the junction kept 10 bases outside the gene matches. CDR3 nucleotide sequence: TGTGCCAGCAGCACCGACAGGGGAATCAGGACTGAAGCTTTCTTT. Translating it yields CASSTDRGIRTEAFF.

The V call is TRBV28, the J call TRBJ2-1, with no clear D. The CDR3 is made up of 11 amino acids. CDR1 is MDHEN, CDR2 SYDVKM, per germline. The V and J ends lost 6 bases and 9 bases respectively, with 9 bases between them. The CDR3 sequence is CASRTEIEQFF. CDR3 nucleotides: TGTGCCAGCAGAACAGAGATTGAGCAGTTCTTC. The full variable domain, with the rest looked up from reference TRBV28 and TRBJ2-1, is DVKVTQSSRYLVKRTGEKVFLECVQDMDHENMFWYRQDPGLGLRLIYFSYDVKMKEKGDIPEGYSVSREKKERFSLILESASTNQTSMYLCASRTEIEQFFGPGTRLTVL.

This chain uses TRBV29-1 with TRBJ2-1, with TRBD2 identical over 15 bases. CDR1 is SQVTM, CDR2 ANQGSEA, per germline. V gave up 6 bases and J gave up 2 bases; unmatched junction bases: 5. The CDR3 is 16 amino acids. Here the CDR3 DNA reads TGCAGCGTGGACGGGACTAGCGGGAGGACCTACAATGAGCAGTTCTTC. Its protein product is CSVDGTSGRTYNEQFF.